This TCR beta chain stems from a study of blood T cell repertoires in COVID-19. The wider study: T cells, B-cell-depleted T cells, or PBMCs supplied cDNA or gDNA.

Per the original methods: Scientists estimated how many nucleated cells there were by amplifying reference gene primers. Some clones are missing from TCRdb's copy, which holds only in-frame ones; the method was immunoSEQ multiplex PCR. From that table come the V and J calls and clone size; the DNA was used to work out D and trimming. Here the sample spans 150,000 to 200,000 clones, 86% being singletons. CDR1 and CDR2 (germline): SQVTM, ANQGSEA. Trimming cost V 5 bases and J 5 bases, with 12 bases left between them. CDR3 length: 12 residues. The sample comprised peripheral blood. The TCR comes from a man aged 18 to 35 with acute or convalescent COVID-19. This chain connects TRBV29-1 to TRBJ2-5, with D possibly being TRBD1 (6 bases). CDR3 coding DNA: TGCAGCGTTAACAGGGATGGGGAGACCCAGTACTTC. This codes for CSVNRDGETQYF.